Presented here are 9 T cell receptor beta chains from one specimen sequenced in a study of blood T cells in healthy people across ages. Through a sample-barcoded 5' primer and a J-beta primer mix, a second PCR was run for about 6 to 12 cycles. Via MiXCR, TCRdb re-called the 5' RACE reads, giving one row per CDR3 protein. The data show some 1,500,000 distinct CDR3 sequences, 42% seen once. Source material: blood. The receptor set was obtained from a woman between 18 and 30 years old in good health.

This clonotype has a handful of counts. The chain employs TRBV12-3 or TRBV12-4 and TRBJ2-1; D is unresolved. The CDR3 has 15 residues. The V end was cut by 7 bases, the J end by 6 bases, with 19 bases between. The CDR3 loop reads CASTPGVRYPNEQFF. The CDR3 region has the DNA TGTGCCAGCACCCCAGGTGTAAGATACCCCAATGAGCAGTTCTTC.

The rearrangement joins TRBV6-5 to TRBJ2-5, with 9 bases fitting TRBD2. The assigned J gene may be wrong: the sequence end matches TRBJ2-7 better. Germline CDR1 reads MNHEY; CDR2 reads SVGAGI. The CDR3 has 14 amino acids. As DNA, the CDR3 is TGTGCCAGCACCAATAGCGGGAGTCTTTACGAGCAGTACTTC. Translation: CASTNSGSLYEQYF.

The rearrangement links TRBV9 to TRBJ2-1; the match to TRBD2 covers 11 bases. Germline loops: CDR1 SGDLS, CDR2 YYNGEE. Trimming removed 4 bases from V and 2 bases from J; junction bases left unmatched: 8. CDR3 size: 17 residues. CDR3 in amino acids: CASSFRLAGSPYNEQFF. The CDR3 region has the DNA TGTGCCAGCAGCTTCCGACTAGCGGGATCCCCCTACAATGAGCAGTTCTTC.

The chain employs TRBV7-9 and TRBJ2-3; D is ambiguous. With 5 bases removed from V and 2 bases from J, the gap between germline ends came to 11 bases. CDR3 length: 14 amino acids. Germline V gene sequence: CDR1 SEHNR, CDR2 FQNEAQ (reference sequence). CDR3 DNA: TGTGCCAGCAGCAAAAGGCCTAACACAGATACGCAGTATTTT. It specifies CASSKRPNTDTQYF.

This clonotype appeared a few times. This sequence joins TRBV20-1 and TRBJ2-1, with 10 bases fitting TRBD2. This CDR3 contains 13 residues. CDR1 and CDR2 from the germline V gene are DFQATT and SNEGSKA (reference sequence). Unmatched junction bases numbered 2, after V lost 2 bases and J lost 7 bases. CDR3 loop: CSARSLAGNEQFF. The CDR3 bases are TGCAGTGCTAGATCACTAGCGGGGAATGAGCAGTTCTTC.

In this sample, this clonotype turned up a few times. This chain joins TRBV20-1 and TRBJ2-3, with 14 bases that match TRBD2. Germline V gives CDR1 DFQATT, CDR2 SNEGSKA (reference sequence). V dropped 2 bases and J dropped 0; count of bases not matched to a gene: 16. This CDR3 has 21 amino acids. The CDR3 sequence is CSARIITPGLAGETSTDTQYF. The CDR3 DNA is TGCAGTGCTAGAATCATTACGCCGGGACTAGCGGGAGAAACTAGCACAGATACGCAGTATTTT.

This clonotype showed up just a few times. This chain joins TRBV6-2 or TRBV6-3 and TRBJ2-4, with a tentative D call TRBD2 (6 bases). The CDR3 runs to 14 residues. Germline lookup yields CDR1 MNHEY and CDR2 SVGEGT. V lost 7 bases, J lost 6 bases, and 16 bases lay in between. The CDR3 DNA is TGTGCCAGCACCCCCTCTGGGAGGATAAACATTCAGTACTTC. Its translation: CASTPSGRINIQYF.

The V call is TRBV2, the J call TRBJ2-3; D unresolved. Deletions cut 11 bases from V and 0 bases from J, with 15 bases between. Germline V gene data show CDR1 as SNHLY and CDR2 as FYNNEI. The CDR3 consists of 14 residues. The DNA for the CDR3 is TGTGCCGGGCTGTCACGAACTAGCACAGATACGCAGTATTTT. Its translation is CAGLSRTSTDTQYF.

This clonotype turned up a few times. The chain combines TRBV2 with TRBJ1-5; no reliable D call. CDR3 length equals 13 residues. V was shortened by 7 bases and J by 2 bases, with 9 bases between the two germline ends. Germline CDR1 is SNHLY and CDR2 is FYNNEI. The DNA for the CDR3 is TGTGCCAGCACCAAGGAGGGCAATCAGCCCCAGCATTTT. Protein sequence: CASTKEGNQPQHF.